This TCR beta chain is from a study of T cell changes during pregnancy in multiple sclerosis. CDR3 length: 13 amino acids. V lost 5 bases, J lost 3 bases, and 10 bases lay in between. CDR1 MNHEY and CDR2 SVGAGI come from the germline V gene. Some clones are missing from TCRdb's copy, which holds only in-frame ones; the method was immunoSEQ multiplex PCR. This sample yields about 76,000 clones, of which just over 90% are seen a single time; under 3% belongs to the top ten. The V gene is TRBV6-5, the J gene TRBJ1-2, with a tentative D call TRBD1 (5 bases). The input for sequencing was peripheral blood, taken in the second trimester of pregnancy. The receptor's source is a female donor with multiple sclerosis, enrolled in a pregnancy study. The CDR3 bases are TGTGCCAGCAGTACGGGGGGGGACTATGGCTACACCTTC. Protein: CASSTGGDYGYTF.